The clone carrying this T cell receptor (beta chain) was detected many times. Its specificity is not known. One entry per CDR3 protein, called by TCRdb with MiXCR from the 5' RACE reads. The sample records 200,000 to 250,000 distinct CDR3 sequences, over 8.5% being singletons. The sample originates from a study of CD8 T cells in ankylosing spondylitis. Study-wide points: One TCR beta motif, made up of roughly 8 highly homologous variants, appeared characteristic of ankylosing spondylitis blood. Matched ankylosing spondylitis synovial fluid reportedly contained a significantly enriched population of disease-linked clones. CD8+ disease-linked clones were present at relatively low frequencies in blood.

Germline values: CDR1 MNHNS, CDR2 SASEGT. V was clipped by 2 bases and J by 6 bases, with 25 bases between them. This CDR3 is 19 amino acids long. The sequenced material came from blood, either unsorted or a sorted T cell fraction (not recorded which). The rearrangement uses TRBV6-1 and TRBJ2-2; a weak D match, TRBD2 (5 bases). The sequence derives from a male donor with ankylosing spondylitis or in good health (not recorded which). The CDR3 bases are TGTGCCAGCAGTGAAACTGCTCATCCAGGCAACGCGGGTTCCGGGGAGCTGTTTTTT. The encoded protein is CASSETAHPGNAGSGELFF.